This T cell receptor (beta chain) was identified in a study of control samples from healthy donors and cancer patients. Using immunoSEQ multiplex PCR, the repertoire was profiled, and TCRdb retains in-frame clones only, with some absent. The repertoire consists of tens of thousands of clones, with about 85% occurring once and the leading ten covering more than 12%. Trimming took off 2 bases at V and 7 bases at J, with 9 bases between the two ends. This CDR3 contains 13 residues. This chain joins TRBV12-3 or TRBV12-4 and TRBJ1-5; no clear D. The source is a man in his 60s with head and neck cancer. Sequencing was done on a sample of PBMCs. In DNA form, the CDR3 reads TGTGCCAGCAGTTTAAAGGTAGGGCAGCCCCAGCATTTT. Translated, it gives CASSLKVGQPQHF.